These T cell receptor beta chains were read from a single sample in a study of PD-1 blockade in classical Hodgkin lymphoma. Sequencing used immunoSEQ multiplex PCR; TCRdb keeps in-frame clones, though not all of them. The sample records more than 95,000 clones, roughly nine tenths being singletons. Sequenced material: peripheral blood mononuclear cells (PBMCs), taken before the fourth cycle of nivolumab. The receptors come from a human donor with classical Hodgkin lymphoma. The CDR3 runs from the conserved cysteine through the conserved F or W. D genes are given only for firm matches. For some rows the clone size is stated as once, few or many, or as a class when expanded; others skip it.

D	J	V	size	DNA	CDR3
.	TRBJ1-2	TRBV7-2	.	TGTGCCAGCAGCTCGCACCTAATCATTCAGGGGTCCGGGCAATATGGCTACACCTTC	CASSSHLIIQGSGQYGYTF
.	TRBJ1-5	TRBV27	.	TGTGCCAGCAGTTGGGGCAGGGGAGTGCAGCCCCAGCATTTT	CASSWGRGVQPQHF
TRBD1	TRBJ1-1	TRBV5-1	.	TGCGCCAGCAGCTCTAGGACAGGAAACACTGAAGCTTTCTTT	CASSSRTGNTEAFF
.	TRBJ2-1	TRBV7-9	.	TGTGCCAGCAGCTTAGCGGCATTAGGGGAGCAGTTCTTC	CASSLAALGEQFF
.	TRBJ2-7	TRBV5-6	.	TGTGCCAGCAGGAGCCAAGACTCCTACGAGCAGTACTTC	CASRSQDSYEQYF
TRBD1	TRBJ1-1	TRBV18	once	TGTGCCAGCTCACCACTGCAGGGGGGCGGGAACACTGAAGCTTTCTTT	CASSPLQGGGNTEAFF
.	TRBJ2-5	TRBV10-2	.	TGCGCCAGCACCCCCAATCGGGGACCACAAGAGACCCAGTACTTC	CASTPNRGPQETQYF
TRBD1	TRBJ1-1	TRBV25-1	.	TGTGCCAGTAATACAGGGGGGACTGAAGCTTTCTTT	CASNTGGTEAFF
TRBD2	TRBJ2-1	TRBV7-9	.	TGTGCCAGCAGCTTGGGTTTAGCGGGAGAGGGATACAATGAGCAGTTCTTC	CASSLGLAGEGYNEQFF
TRBD1	TRBJ2-4	TRBV30	.	TGTGCCTGGACGAGGGGGCCCAAAAACATTCAGTACTTC	CAWTRGPKNIQYF
.	TRBJ2-2	TRBV5-1	.	TGCGCCAGCAGCTCCCCCGACGGGGCTAACACCGGGGAGCTGTTTTTT	CASSSPDGANTGELFF
TRBD2	TRBJ2-7	TRBV11-2	few	TGTGCCAGCAGCTTAGCCGGACTAGCGGGAGGCAACGAGCAGTACTTC	CASSLAGLAGGNEQYF
.	TRBJ1-2	TRBV6-5	.	TGTGCCAGCAGTCTCCGGGACCCAGGGCGGGAGGGCTACACCTTC	CASSLRDPGREGYTF
.	TRBJ1-1	TRBV15	.	TGTGCCACCAGCAGAGATCGGGCGGGGGGTACTGAAGCTTTCTTT	CATSRDRAGGTEAFF
TRBD2	TRBJ2-7	TRBV5-4	once	TGTGCCAGCAGTCTCGGGACTAGCGGGAATTTTGGGGAGCAGTACTTC	CASSLGTSGNFGEQYF
.	TRBJ2-7	TRBV23-1	.	TGCGCCAGCAGTCAGAAGGGAACAGCCTACGAGCAGTACTTC	CASSQKGTAYEQYF
.	TRBJ2-1	TRBV15	.	TGTGCCACCAGCAGGGGGGGAGACGAGGGCAATGAGCAGTTCTTC	CATSRGGDEGNEQFF
TRBD2	TRBJ2-1	TRBV29-1	.	TGCAGCGTTGATTTCCTCATCGGACTAGCGGGAGACAATGAGCAGTTCTTC	CSVDFLIGLAGDNEQFF
TRBD1	TRBJ2-5	TRBV18	.	TGTGCCAGCTCACCCGGGACAGGGGGGAGAGAGACCCAGTACTTC	CASSPGTGGRETQYF
TRBD2	TRBJ2-1	TRBV18	.	TGTGCCAGCTCGGTCGGACTAGCGGGAAACAATGAGCAGTTCTTC	CASSVGLAGNNEQFF
TRBD1	TRBJ1-2	TRBV10-3	.	TGTGCCATCAGCCCGGACAGGGACAATGGCTACACCTTC	CAISPDRDNGYTF
.	TRBJ2-7	TRBV27	.	TGTGCCAGCAGTTTAAGGGAACAGGACTACGAGCAGTACTTC	CASSLREQDYEQYF
.	TRBJ1-5	TRBV6-5	.	TGTGCCAGCAGTTACTGGCGGAGCAATCAGCCCCAGCATTTT	CASSYWRSNQPQHF
TRBD2	TRBJ2-7	TRBV30	.	TGTGCCTGGAACCTCCCCGGGACTAGCTACGAGCAGTACTTC	CAWNLPGTSYEQYF
.	TRBJ1-2	TRBV13	.	TGTGCCAGCAGCTTAAAGGGAGCTAACTATGGCTACACCTTC	CASSLKGANYGYTF
.	TRBJ2-7	TRBV2	few	TGTGCCACCAGGGGCAGCTCCTACGAGCAGTACTTC	CATRGSSYEQYF
TRBD1	TRBJ2-7	TRBV5-6	.	TGTGCCAGCAGCGACAGGGGCCACGAGCAGTACTTC	CASSDRGHEQYF
.	TRBJ2-7	TRBV15	.	TGTGCCACCAGCAGAGCTCCGACGGACTCCTACGAGCAGTACTTC	CATSRAPTDSYEQYF
.	TRBJ1-1	TRBV4-3	.	TGCGCCAGCAGCCAAGACCTCGGGTTGAACACTGAAGCTTTCTTT	CASSQDLGLNTEAFF
.	TRBJ1-5	TRBV2	.	TGTGCCAGCAGTCCCTGGGGGGGACAATATAGCAATCAGCCCCAGCATTTT	CASSPWGGQYSNQPQHF
.	TRBJ2-1	TRBV7-2	few	TGTGCCAGCGGGTTTCAGGGGCCCCAGTTCTTC	CASGFQGPQFF
TRBD2	TRBJ2-7	TRBV6-6	.	TGTGCCAGCAGTTACCCCGGGGGGAGCGGGAGAGGGGAGCAGTACTTC	CASSYPGGSGRGEQYF
TRBD1	TRBJ2-7	TRBV6-5	once	TGTGCCAGCAGTTACTCGGACAGGGCCAGATCCGAGCAGTACTTC	CASSYSDRARSEQYF
.	TRBJ2-5	TRBV28	.	TGTGCCAGCCACCCCCCCCTGGCGGCGGAGACCCAGTACTTC	CASHPPLAAETQYF
.	TRBJ2-6	TRBV6-5	.	TGTGCCAGCAGTTACTCGATGAGGATGGTGGCCAACGTCCTGACTTTC	CASSYSMRMVANVLTF
TRBD2	TRBJ2-7	TRBV5-1	.	TGCGCCAGCAGTCTTCTAGCGGGAGTGAATAGCCACGAGCAGTACTTC	CASSLLAGVNSHEQYF
.	TRBJ1-4	TRBV11-1	.	TGTGCCAGCAGCTTAGGGGCAGCGGAAAAACTGTTTTTT	CASSLGAAEKLFF
.	TRBJ2-1	TRBV2	.	TGTGCCAGCAGTGAGGTGACTAGCTCCTACAATGAGCAGTTCTTC	CASSEVTSSYNEQFF